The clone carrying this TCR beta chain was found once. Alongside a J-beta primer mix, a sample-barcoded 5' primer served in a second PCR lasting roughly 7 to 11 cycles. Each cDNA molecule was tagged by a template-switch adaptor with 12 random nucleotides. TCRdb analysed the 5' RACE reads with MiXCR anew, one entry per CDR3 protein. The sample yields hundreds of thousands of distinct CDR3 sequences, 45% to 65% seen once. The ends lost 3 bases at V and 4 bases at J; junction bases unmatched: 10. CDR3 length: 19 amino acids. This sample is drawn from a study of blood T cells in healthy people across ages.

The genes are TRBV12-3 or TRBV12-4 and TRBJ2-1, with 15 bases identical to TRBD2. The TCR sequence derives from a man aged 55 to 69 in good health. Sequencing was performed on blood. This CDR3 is CASSFRTSGGAKNYNEQFF. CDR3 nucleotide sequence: TGTGCCAGCAGTTTTCGGACTAGCGGGGGGGCCAAGAATTACAATGAGCAGTTCTTC.